This T cell receptor (beta chain) was observed in a study of cytomegalovirus exposure and HLA in healthy donors. Study-wide findings and caveats: An analysis that came later showed most CMV-associated TCR beta chains appearing HLA-restricted. The study listed 150 to 200 cytomegalovirus-associated TCR beta chains. When a later analysis was performed, an Asian-associated ancestry cluster reportedly had fewer N-insertions than the roughly 630-donor mean. Being indistinguishable, some V segments were excluded, TRBV6-2 and TRBV6-3 among them.

V lost 5 bases, J lost 9 bases, and 6 bases stayed unmatched. The germline V gene encodes CDR1 SGHTA and CDR2 FQGNSA. The CDR3 contains 13 residues. Vbeta (60) and Jbeta (13) primers were used in the PCR. Repertoires were generated with immunoSEQ multiplex PCR, while TCRdb's copy carries only in-frame clones and drops some. The repertoire holds 100,000 to 150,000 clones, 76% seen once, with more than 1.5% in the top ten. As concerns this clone: Its antigen is currently unknown.

Material: PBMCs. The genes are TRBV7-2 and TRBJ2-1; TRBD1 agrees at 8 bases. This sequence originates from a man in his forties or fifties in good health and CMV-seronegative. The CDR3 is CASSPMTGVEQFF. The CDR3 DNA reads TGTGCCAGCAGCCCAATGACAGGGGTTGAGCAGTTCTTC. The full variable domain, in which reference TRBV7-2 and TRBJ2-1 provide the parts outside the CDR3, is GAGVSQSPSNKVTEKGKDVELRCDPISGHTALYWYRQSLGQGLEFLIYFQGNSAPDKSGLPSDRFSAERTGGSVSTLTIQRTQQEDSAVYLCASSPMTGVEQFFGPGTRLTVL.